The 31 T cell receptor beta chains below come from one sample, sequenced in a study of cytomegalovirus exposure and HLA in healthy donors. The PCR ran on 60 Vbeta and 13 Jbeta primers. This table comes from immunoSEQ multiplex PCR, and its TCRdb copy is limited to in-frame clones, with some not included. The data contain fewer than 120,000 clones, over 60% of them singletons. Sequencing input: PBMCs. The receptors were sampled from an older woman in good health and CMV-seropositive.

V is TRBV5-6 and J is TRBJ2-7; possible D gene TRBD2, 5 bases. The CDR3 totals 14 residues. V dropped 0 bases and J dropped 4 bases, with 11 bases sitting between them. CDR1 is SGHDT and CDR2 is YYEEEE in the germline V gene. The CDR3 sequence: CASSLGERSYEQYF. Here the CDR3 DNA reads TGTGCCAGCAGCTTGGGGGAGCGGAGTTACGAGCAGTACTTC.

This clone was found once. This chain joins TRBV11-1 and TRBJ2-7, with 8 positions matching TRBD2. This CDR3 spans 14 amino acids. Germline V CDR1 and CDR2: SGHAT, FQDESV (reference sequence). V was clipped by 3 bases and J by 5 bases; unmatched bases: 6. For the CDR3, the DNA is TGTGCCAGCAGCTTCGGGGGGGCACTAAACGAGCAGTACTTC. This translates into CASSFGGALNEQYF.

This clone was observed once. The chain couples TRBV5-6 to TRBJ2-2; D might be TRBD2 (5 bases). V was trimmed by 1 base and J by 3 bases, leaving 13 bases between them. Germline CDR1 and CDR2: SGHDT and YYEEEE. The CDR3 totals 16 residues. The chain's CDR3 is CASSLSETTDTGELFF. DNA for the CDR3: TGTGCCAGCAGCTTGTCCGAGACTACGGACACCGGGGAGCTGTTTTTT. Drawing the rest from reference TRBV5-6 and TRBJ2-2, the complete variable domain is DAGVTQSPTHLIKTRGQQVTLRCSPKSGHDTVSWYQQALGQGPQFIFQYYEEEERQRGNFPDRFSGHQFPNYSSELNVNALLLGDSALYLCASSLSETTDTGELFFGEGSRLTVL.

The chain uses TRBV10-3 and TRBJ1-5; 8 nucleotides line up with TRBD1. Germline V gene lookup returns CDR1 ENHRY and CDR2 SYGVKD. V lost 5 bases to trimming and J lost 5 bases; unmatched junction nucleotides: 5. This CDR3 has 14 amino acids. CDR3 loop: CAISINRGDQPQHF. The CDR3 coding sequence is TGTGCCATCAGTATTAACAGGGGGGATCAGCCCCAGCATTTT.

The CDR3 bases are TGCGCCAGCAGCCTAACAGTGGCTTCTGGAAACACCATATATTTT. This gives the protein CASSLTVASGNTIYF. The V call is TRBV5-1, the J call TRBJ1-3; D gene unclear. Germline-derived CDR1 and CDR2 are SGHRS and YFSETQ. V was cut by 4 bases and J by 1 base, with 12 bases left in between. The CDR3 is 15 residues long.

The chain recombines TRBV4-1 with TRBJ1-1; D possibly corresponds to TRBD1 (6 bases). V lost 4 bases to trimming and J lost 4 bases, with 13 bases between them. Germline CDR1 reads MGHRA; CDR2 reads YSYEKL. The CDR3 covers 14 residues. CDR3 bases: TGCGCCAGCAGCCCACACGGCAGGGGCACTGAAGCTTTCTTT. This codes for CASSPHGRGTEAFF.

This clone has just one count. The V gene is TRBV6-1, the J gene TRBJ1-2; 9 bases match TRBD1. From germline, CDR1 is MNHNS and CDR2 SASEGT. V gave up 7 bases and J gave up 2 bases; unmatched junction bases: 2. The CDR3 loop spans 13 amino acids. This CDR3 reads CASNTGGNYGYTF. The CDR3 region has the DNA TGTGCCAGCAACACAGGGGGCAACTATGGCTACACCTTC.

This chain connects TRBV5-4 to TRBJ2-7; 7 bases match TRBD2. CDR3 size: 13 residues. The V gene's germline CDR1 is SGHNT and CDR2 YYREEE (reference sequence). J was trimmed by 4 bases and V by 0 bases; bases with no gene match: 1. The CDR3 here is CASSLGEGYEQYF. In nucleotides, the CDR3 is TGTGCCAGCAGCTTGGGGGAGGGTTACGAGCAGTACTTC.

The chain has TRBV6-1 and TRBJ1-5; D ambiguous. The CDR3 runs to 13 residues. CDR1 is MNHNS and CDR2 is SASEGT in the germline V gene. The germline V and J ends were trimmed by 5 bases and 6 bases, with 11 bases remaining between them. The DNA for the CDR3 is TGTGCCAGCAGTTCCGCCGGGGTTCAGCCCCAGCATTTT. Amino acids: CASSSAGVQPQHF.

The CDR3 bases are TGTGCCAGCTCACCTACGGGACAGGGAGTTACTGAAGCTTTCTTT. Encoded protein: CASSPTGQGVTEAFF. The rearrangement joins TRBV18 to TRBJ1-1, with TRBD1 matching 9 bases. The CDR3 runs 15 residues. Germline-derived CDR1 and CDR2 are KGHSH and LQKENI. J lost 5 bases, V lost 3 bases, and 7 bases had no gene match.

The CDR3 coding sequence is TGCGCCAGCAGCGGTACTAGCAAGTCCTACAATGAGCAGTTCTTC. This translates into CASSGTSKSYNEQFF. The chain has TRBV10-1 and TRBJ2-1, with a tentative D call TRBD2 (6 bases). In germline, CDR1 is WNHNN, CDR2 SYGVQD (reference sequence). The length of the CDR3 is 15 residues. Deletions cut 6 bases from V and 1 base from J, with 13 bases between.

The J gene is TRBJ2-3, the V gene TRBV5-1, with TRBD2 matching over 9 bases. CDR1 is SGHRS and CDR2 is YFSETQ in the germline V gene. The CDR3 totals 15 residues. CDR3 in amino acids: CATSRASGITDTQYF. The CDR3, as DNA: TGCGCTACCTCGCGGGCTAGCGGGATCACAGATACGCAGTATTTT.

The V gene is TRBV9, the J gene TRBJ2-1; possible D gene TRBD2, 5 bases. The V end lost 4 bases, the J end lost 4 bases, and 9 bases lay between the germline ends. The CDR3 is 13 residues long. Germline V gene sequence: CDR1 SGDLS, CDR2 YYNGEE. The CDR3 sequence: CASSPSSYNEQFF. CDR3 bases: TGTGCCAGCAGCCCTAGCAGTTACAATGAGCAGTTCTTC.

This clone turned up a few times. The chain carries TRBV4-2 and TRBJ2-6; D remains unclear. This CDR3 is built from 16 residues. V dropped 0 bases and J dropped 4 bases, with 10 bases sitting between them. Germline lookup yields CDR1 LGHNA and CDR2 YNFKEQ. This chain's CDR3 is CASSQDITSGANVLTF. DNA of the CDR3: TGTGCCAGCAGCCAAGATATCACGAGCGGGGCCAACGTCCTGACTTTC.

This sequence joins TRBV9 and TRBJ2-1; the match to TRBD2 covers 10 bases. The V segment lost 0 bases and the J segment 7 bases; nucleotides outside the gene matches: 4. Per germline, CDR1 SGDLS and CDR2 YYNGEE. This CDR3 contains 15 residues. CDR3 region: CASSVVAGGPNEQFF. The CDR3 nucleotides are TGTGCCAGCAGCGTAGTAGCGGGAGGCCCTAATGAGCAGTTCTTC.

This chain joins TRBV9 and TRBJ2-1, with 7 bases aligning to TRBD1. CDR3 length: 16 residues. Germline trimming cut 4 bases from V and 4 bases from J; bases unmatched to any gene: 11. Germline V gene lookup returns CDR1 SGDLS and CDR2 YYNGEE. CDR3 residues: CASSFDSGQSYNEQFF. In DNA form, the CDR3 reads TGTGCCAGCAGCTTCGACTCGGGACAGTCATACAATGAGCAGTTCTTC.

With regard to this clone: Different DNA sequences within this sample yield the same CDR3. The gene calls are TRBV11-2 and TRBJ2-7, with D unresolved. This CDR3 is built from 13 residues. The germline gives CDR1 SGHAT, CDR2 FQNNGV. Trimming took 1 base from V and 2 from J, leaving 6 bases between them. CDR3 sequence: CASSLGLAYEQYF. CDR3 coding DNA: TGTGCCAGCAGCTTAGGACTGGCCTACGAGCAGTACTTC.

The chain is built from TRBV6-5 and TRBJ1-4; unclear D gene. V lost 2 bases and J 7 bases, leaving 11 bases between the germline ends. Germline assignment: CDR1 MNHEY and CDR2 SVGAGI. CDR3 size: 14 residues. The DNA of the CDR3 is TGTGCCAGCAGTTACGAGGCAGAGGGTGAAAAACTGTTTTTT. Translation gives CASSYEAEGEKLFF.

V usage is TRBV7-3 and J usage is TRBJ2-1, with 9 positions matching TRBD2. CDR3 size: 15 residues. V lost 0 bases and J lost 9; bases outside the gene matches: 6. The germline V gene has CDR1 SGHTA and CDR2 FQGTGA. The CDR3 DNA follows: TGTGCCAGCAGCTTAACGGGTAGCGGGAGTGGTGAGCAGTTCTTC. It is translated as CASSLTGSGSGEQFF.

This chain uses TRBV7-8 with TRBJ2-7, with TRBD2 identical over 12 bases. The CDR3 extends over 15 amino acids. Germline V lookup: CDR1 SGHVS, CDR2 FQNEAQ. Germline trimming cut 4 bases from V and 2 bases from J; bases unmatched to any gene: 3. Written as DNA, the CDR3 is TGTGCCAGCAGCTCGGGACTAGCGGGTACCTACGAGCAGTACTTC. Residues: CASSSGLAGTYEQYF.

This chain joins TRBV5-1 and TRBJ2-1, with D possibly matching TRBD2 (5 bases). The germline gives CDR1 SGHRS, CDR2 YFSETQ. The CDR3 has 15 residues. V was clipped by 6 bases and J by 8 bases, with 21 bases between them. The CDR3 sequence: CASTRVRVGIDEQFF. CDR3 bases: TGCGCCAGCACCCGCGTGAGGGTAGGTATCGATGAGCAGTTCTTC.

This clone showed up just once. An end of the junction differs from the germline gene, which may be a read error. The rearrangement uses TRBV7-9 and TRBJ1-2, with D hard to call. The CDR3 runs to 11 residues. Germline CDR1 SEHNR, CDR2 FQNEAQ (reference sequence). CDR3: CSSSLFGGYTF. The CDR3 DNA reads TGTTCCAGCAGCTTATTCGGGGGCTACACCTTC.

This chain joins TRBV19 and TRBJ2-1, with a possible D match to TRBD2 (6 bases). Per germline, CDR1 LNHDA and CDR2 SQIVND (reference sequence). There are 16 residues in the CDR3. Trimming pared 6 bases from V and 5 bases from J, leaving 20 bases between. The CDR3 here is CASRPQSGLANNEQFF. The DNA for the CDR3 is TGTGCCAGTAGGCCTCAATCGGGACTCGCGAACAATGAGCAGTTCTTC.

The chain is built from TRBV18 and TRBJ2-3; 8 positions agree with TRBD2. CDR1 and CDR2 from the germline V gene are KGHSH and LQKENI. The V gene end was trimmed by 3 bases and the J gene end by 6 bases; junction bases not matched to a gene: 8. The CDR3 is made up of 15 amino acids. The CDR3 spells CASSPEGLVTDTQYF. In DNA form, the CDR3 reads TGTGCCAGCTCACCCGAGGGACTAGTAACTGATACGCAGTATTTT.

The chain has TRBV9 and TRBJ2-2; the D gene is possibly TRBD1 (6 bases). The CDR3 consists of 18 residues. V was trimmed by 0 bases and J by 1 base, leaving 16 bases between them. Germline V gene lookup returns CDR1 SGDLS and CDR2 YYNGEE. The CDR3 sequence: CASSVDGQFLENTGELFF. The CDR3 DNA reads TGTGCCAGCAGCGTAGATGGACAGTTCTTGGAGAACACCGGGGAGCTGTTTTTT.

The chain is built from TRBV21-1 and TRBJ2-3; the table's D call, TRBD2, has no DNA check behind it. TRBV21-1 is shown as a pseudogene. This CDR3 spans 13 amino acids. The CDR3 loop reads CASSKGGEDTQYF. The DNA of the CDR3 is TGTGCCAGCAGCAAGGGGGGGGAAGATACGCAGTATTTT.

The CDR3 coding sequence is TGTGCCAGCAGCTTAACGGGGGGGTCAGTTGAAAAACTGTTTTTT. This encodes CASSLTGGSVEKLFF. The gene calls are TRBV11-2 and TRBJ1-4, with D maybe TRBD1 (5 bases). Trimming cost V 2 bases and J 7 bases, with 14 bases left between them. The CDR3 has 15 residues. Germline V lookup: CDR1 SGHAT, CDR2 FQNNGV.

The chain has TRBV7-3 and TRBJ2-2; D ambiguous. CDR1 is SGHTA and CDR2 is FQGTGA in the germline V gene. Trimming shortened V by 4 bases and J by 3 bases, and 6 bases separated the two germline ends. The CDR3 is 13 residues long. CDR3 region: CASSSGYTGELFF. The CDR3 DNA sequence: TGTGCCAGCAGCTCCGGGTACACCGGGGAGCTGTTTTTT.

This chain uses TRBV4-2 with TRBJ2-1; TRBD2 matches at 13 bases. Looked up from germline, CDR1 is LGHNA and CDR2 is YNFKEQ. J gave up 5 bases and V 0 bases, and 16 bases lay outside the gene matches. The CDR3 length is 21 residues. The CDR3 sequence: CASSQDRPLGLAGNSNNEQFF. In nucleotides, the CDR3 is TGTGCCAGCAGCCAAGATCGTCCTTTGGGACTAGCGGGAAATTCTAACAATGAGCAGTTCTTC.

This rearrangement joins TRBV4-1 to TRBJ2-2; unclear D gene. Germline V gene data show CDR1 as MGHRA and CDR2 as YSYEKL. This CDR3 is 14 amino acids long. V shed 2 bases and J shed 3 bases, with 7 bases lying between them. In nucleotides, the CDR3 is TGCGCCAGCAGCCAAAATAGTTACACCGGGGAGCTGTTTTTT. Translating it yields CASSQNSYTGELFF.

This sequence joins TRBV5-4 and TRBJ1-4, with 8 bases aligning to TRBD1. Germline trimming cut 1 base from V and 7 bases from J; bases unmatched to any gene: 9. This CDR3 has 16 residues. Germline assignment: CDR1 SGHNT and CDR2 YYREEE (reference sequence). The CDR3, as DNA: TGTGCCAGCAGCTTGTACCAGCAGGGGGCAGGTGAAAAACTGTTTTTT. This sequence encodes CASSLYQQGAGEKLFF.